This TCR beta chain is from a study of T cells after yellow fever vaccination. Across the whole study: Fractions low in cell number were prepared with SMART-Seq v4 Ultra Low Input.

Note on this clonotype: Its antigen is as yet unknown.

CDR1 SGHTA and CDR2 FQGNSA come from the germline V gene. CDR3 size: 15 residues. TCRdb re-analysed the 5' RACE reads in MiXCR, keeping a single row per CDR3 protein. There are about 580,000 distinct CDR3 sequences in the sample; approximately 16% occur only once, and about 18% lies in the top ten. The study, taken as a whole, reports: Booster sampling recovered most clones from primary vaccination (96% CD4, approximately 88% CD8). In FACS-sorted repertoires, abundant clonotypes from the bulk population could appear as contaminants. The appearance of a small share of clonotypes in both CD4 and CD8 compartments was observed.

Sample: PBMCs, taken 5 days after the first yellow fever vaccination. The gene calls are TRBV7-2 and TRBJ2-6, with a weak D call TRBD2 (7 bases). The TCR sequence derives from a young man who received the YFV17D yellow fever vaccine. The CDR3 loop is CARGRSRPGANVLTF. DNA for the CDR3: TGTGCGCGGGGGCGCAGTCGACCTGGGGCCAACGTCCTGACTTTC. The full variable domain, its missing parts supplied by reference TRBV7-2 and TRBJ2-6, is GAGVSQSPSNKVTEKGKDVELRCDPISGHTALYWYRQSLGQGLEFLIYFQGNSAPDKSGLPSDRFSAERTGGSVSTLTIQRTQQEDSAVYLCARGRSRPGANVLTFGAGSRLTVL.